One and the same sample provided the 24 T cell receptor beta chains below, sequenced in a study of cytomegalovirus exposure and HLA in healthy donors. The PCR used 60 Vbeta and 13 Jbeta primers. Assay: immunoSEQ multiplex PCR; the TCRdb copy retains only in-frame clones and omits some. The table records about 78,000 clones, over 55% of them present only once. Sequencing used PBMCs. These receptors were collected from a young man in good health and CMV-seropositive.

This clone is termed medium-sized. CDR3 coding DNA: TGTGCCAGCAGCTTACGCGGTTTGTACGAGCAGTACTTC. Translated: CASSLRGLYEQYF. This chain uses TRBV7-9 with TRBJ2-7; the D is unclear. Germline lookup yields CDR1 SEHNR and CDR2 FQNEAQ (reference sequence). Trimming took off 2 bases at V and 4 bases at J, with 9 bases between the two ends. The CDR3 spans 13 residues. Filled out from reference TRBV7-9 and TRBJ2-7, the complete variable domain reads DTGVSQNPRHKITKRGQNVTFRCDPISEHNRLYWYRQTLGQGPEFLTYFQNEAQLEKSRLLSDRFSAERPKGSFSTLEIQRTEQGDSAMYLCASSLRGLYEQYFGPGTRLTVT.

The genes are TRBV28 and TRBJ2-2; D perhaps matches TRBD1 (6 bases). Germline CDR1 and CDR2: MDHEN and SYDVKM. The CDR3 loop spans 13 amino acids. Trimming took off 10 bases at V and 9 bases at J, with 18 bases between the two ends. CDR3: CAIRGHLRRELFF. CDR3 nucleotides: TGTGCCATCAGGGGACACCTTCGGCGGGAGCTGTTTTTT.

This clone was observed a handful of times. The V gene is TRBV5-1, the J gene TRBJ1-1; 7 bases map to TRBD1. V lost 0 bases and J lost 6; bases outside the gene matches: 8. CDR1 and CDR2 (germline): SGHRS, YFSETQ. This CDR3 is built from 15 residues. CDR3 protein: CASSLGTGLTAEAFF. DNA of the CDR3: TGCGCCAGCAGCTTGGGGACAGGTCTGACCGCTGAAGCTTTCTTT.

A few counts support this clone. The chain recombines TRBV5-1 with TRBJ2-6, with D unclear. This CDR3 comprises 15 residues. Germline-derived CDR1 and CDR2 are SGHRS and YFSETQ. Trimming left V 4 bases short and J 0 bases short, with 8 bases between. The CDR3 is CASSLRTSGANVLTF. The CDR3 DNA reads TGCGCCAGCAGCCTACGCACCTCTGGGGCCAACGTCCTGACTTTC.

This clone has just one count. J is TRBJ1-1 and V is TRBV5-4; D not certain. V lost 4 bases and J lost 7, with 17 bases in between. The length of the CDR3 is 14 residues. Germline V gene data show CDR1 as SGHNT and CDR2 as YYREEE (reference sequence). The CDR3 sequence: CASSRPVEGDEAFF. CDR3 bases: TGTGCCAGCAGCCGCCCCGTCGAGGGAGATGAAGCTTTCTTT.

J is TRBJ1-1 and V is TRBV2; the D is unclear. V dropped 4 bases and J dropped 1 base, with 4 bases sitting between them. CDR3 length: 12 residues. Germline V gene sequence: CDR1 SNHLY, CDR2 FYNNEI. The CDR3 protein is CASSGQNTEAFF. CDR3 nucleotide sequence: TGTGCCAGCAGTGGACAGAACACTGAAGCTTTCTTT. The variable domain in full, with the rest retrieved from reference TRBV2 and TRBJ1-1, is EPEVTQTPSHQVTQMGQEVILRCVPISNHLYFYWYRQILGQKVEFLVSFYNNEISEKSEIFDDQFSVERPDGSNFTLKIRSTKLEDSAMYFCASSGQNTEAFFGQGTRLTVV.

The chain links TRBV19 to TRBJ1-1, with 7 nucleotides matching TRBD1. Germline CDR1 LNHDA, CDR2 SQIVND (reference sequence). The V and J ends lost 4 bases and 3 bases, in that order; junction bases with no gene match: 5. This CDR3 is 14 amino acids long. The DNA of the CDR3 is TGTGCCAGTAGTAGACAGGGCCCGGACACTGAAGCTTTCTTT. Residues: CASSRQGPDTEAFF. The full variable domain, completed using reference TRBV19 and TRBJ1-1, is DGGITQSPKYLFRKEGQNVTLSCEQNLNHDAMYWYRQDPGQGLRLIYYSQIVNDFQKGDIAEGYSVSREKKESFPLTVTSAQKNPTAFYLCASSRQGPDTEAFFGQGTRLTVV.

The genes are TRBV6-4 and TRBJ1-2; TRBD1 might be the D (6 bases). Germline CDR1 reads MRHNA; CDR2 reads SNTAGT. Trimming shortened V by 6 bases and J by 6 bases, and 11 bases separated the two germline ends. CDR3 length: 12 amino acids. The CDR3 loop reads CASRADSDGYTF. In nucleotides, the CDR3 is TGTGCCAGCAGAGCGGACAGCGATGGCTACACCTTC.

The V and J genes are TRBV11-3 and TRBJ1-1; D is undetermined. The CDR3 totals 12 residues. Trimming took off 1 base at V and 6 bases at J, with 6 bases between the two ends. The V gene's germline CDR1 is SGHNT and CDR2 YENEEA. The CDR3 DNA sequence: TGTGCCAGCAGCTTAGGAGCTTCTGAAGCTTTCTTT. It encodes CASSLGASEAFF.

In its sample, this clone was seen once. The DNA for the CDR3 is TGCGCCAGCAGCTTGAGACTAGCTGGGTCCTACGAGCAGTACTTC. It specifies CASSLRLAGSYEQYF. The chain carries TRBV5-1 and TRBJ2-7, with 7 bases that match TRBD2. CDR3 length equals 15 residues. Germline values: CDR1 SGHRS, CDR2 YFSETQ. The V and J ends lost 1 base and 1 base, in that order; junction bases with no gene match: 5.

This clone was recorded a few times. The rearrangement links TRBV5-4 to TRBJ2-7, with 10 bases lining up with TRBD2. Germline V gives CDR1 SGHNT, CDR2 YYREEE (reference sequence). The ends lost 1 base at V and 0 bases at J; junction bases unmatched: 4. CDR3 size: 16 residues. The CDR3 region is CASSLLSGGLSYEQYF. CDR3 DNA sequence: TGTGCCAGCAGCTTGCTTAGCGGGGGGCTCTCCTACGAGCAGTACTTC. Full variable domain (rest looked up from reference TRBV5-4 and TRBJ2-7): ETGVTQSPTHLIKTRGQQVTLRCSSQSGHNTVSWYQQALGQGPQFIFQYYREEENGRGNFPPRFSGLQFPNYSSELNVNALELDDSALYLCASSLLSGGLSYEQYFGPGTRLTVT.

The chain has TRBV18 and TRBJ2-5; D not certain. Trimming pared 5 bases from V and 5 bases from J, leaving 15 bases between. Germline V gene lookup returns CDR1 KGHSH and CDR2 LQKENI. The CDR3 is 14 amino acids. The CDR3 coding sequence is TGTGCCAGCTCAACGGAGAGTAGATATGAGACCCAGTACTTC. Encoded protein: CASSTESRYETQYF.

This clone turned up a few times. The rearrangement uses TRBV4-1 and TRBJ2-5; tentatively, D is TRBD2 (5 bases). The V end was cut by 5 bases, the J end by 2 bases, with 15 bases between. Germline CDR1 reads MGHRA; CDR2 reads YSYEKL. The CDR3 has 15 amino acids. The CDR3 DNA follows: TGCGCCAGCAGCTCTAACCTGGGAGTTCAAGAGACCCAGTACTTC. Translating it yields CASSSNLGVQETQYF.

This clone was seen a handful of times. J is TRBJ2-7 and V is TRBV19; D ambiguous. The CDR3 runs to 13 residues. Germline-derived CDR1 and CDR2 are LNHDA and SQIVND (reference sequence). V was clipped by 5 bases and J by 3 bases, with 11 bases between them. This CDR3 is CASSSTRGYEQYF. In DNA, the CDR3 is TGTGCCAGTAGTTCCACACGAGGCTACGAGCAGTACTTC.

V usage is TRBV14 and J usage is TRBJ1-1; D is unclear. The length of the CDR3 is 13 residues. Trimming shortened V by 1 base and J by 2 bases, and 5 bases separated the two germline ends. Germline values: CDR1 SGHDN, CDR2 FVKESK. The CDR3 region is CASSQARNTEAFF. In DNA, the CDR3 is TGTGCCAGCAGCCAAGCTAGAAACACTGAAGCTTTCTTT.

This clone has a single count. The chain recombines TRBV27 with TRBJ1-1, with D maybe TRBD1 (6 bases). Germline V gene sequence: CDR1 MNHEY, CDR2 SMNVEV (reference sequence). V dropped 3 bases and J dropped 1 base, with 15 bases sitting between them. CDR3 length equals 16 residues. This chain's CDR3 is CASSFKTGQPNTEAFF. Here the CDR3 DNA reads TGTGCCAGCAGTTTTAAAACCGGACAGCCGAACACTGAAGCTTTCTTT.

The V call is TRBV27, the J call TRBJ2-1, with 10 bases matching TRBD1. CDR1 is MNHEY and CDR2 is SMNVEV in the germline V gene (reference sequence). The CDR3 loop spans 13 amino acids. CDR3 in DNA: TGTGCGACCGGACAGGGGGGCCACAATGAGCAGTTCTTC. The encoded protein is CATGQGGHNEQFF.

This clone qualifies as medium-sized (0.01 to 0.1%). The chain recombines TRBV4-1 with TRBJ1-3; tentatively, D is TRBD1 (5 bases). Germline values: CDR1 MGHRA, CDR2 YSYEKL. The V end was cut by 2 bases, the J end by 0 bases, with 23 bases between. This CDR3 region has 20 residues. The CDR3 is CASSQWHAPDRISSGNTIYF. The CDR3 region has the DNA TGCGCCAGCAGCCAATGGCACGCCCCCGACAGAATATCCTCTGGAAACACCATATATTTT.

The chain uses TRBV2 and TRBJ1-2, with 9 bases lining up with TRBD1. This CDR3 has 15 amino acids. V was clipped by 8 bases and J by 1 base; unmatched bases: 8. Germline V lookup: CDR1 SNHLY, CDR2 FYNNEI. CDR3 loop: CASCPDRGLNYGYTF. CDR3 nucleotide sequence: TGTGCCAGCTGCCCGGACAGGGGACTTAACTATGGCTACACCTTC. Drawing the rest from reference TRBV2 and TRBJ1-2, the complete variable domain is EPEVTQTPSHQVTQMGQEVILRCVPISNHLYFYWYRQILGQKVEFLVSFYNNEISEKSEIFDDQFSVERPDGSNFTLKIRSTKLEDSAMYFCASCPDRGLNYGYTFGSGTRLTVV.

The CDR3 sequence is CSVHSGITEAFF. CDR3 nucleotides: TGCAGCGTTCACAGCGGTATCACTGAAGCTTTCTTT. This chain links TRBV29-1 with TRBJ1-1; D remains ambiguous. Deletions cut 5 bases from V and 4 bases from J, with 11 bases between. CDR3 length: 12 amino acids. The germline V gene encodes CDR1 SQVTM and CDR2 ANQGSEA.

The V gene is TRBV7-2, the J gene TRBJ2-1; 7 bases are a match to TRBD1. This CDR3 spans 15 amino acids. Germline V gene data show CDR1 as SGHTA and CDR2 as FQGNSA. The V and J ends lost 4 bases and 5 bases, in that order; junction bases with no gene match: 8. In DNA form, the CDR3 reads TGTGCCAGCAGCTCAACCCCGGGACAGCACAATGAGCAGTTCTTC. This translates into CASSSTPGQHNEQFF.

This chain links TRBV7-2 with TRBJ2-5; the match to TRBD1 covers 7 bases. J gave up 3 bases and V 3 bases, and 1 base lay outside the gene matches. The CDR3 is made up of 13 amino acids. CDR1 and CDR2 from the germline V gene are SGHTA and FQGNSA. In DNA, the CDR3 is TGTGCCAGCAGCTTTACAGGGGAAGAGACCCAGTACTTC. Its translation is CASSFTGEETQYF.

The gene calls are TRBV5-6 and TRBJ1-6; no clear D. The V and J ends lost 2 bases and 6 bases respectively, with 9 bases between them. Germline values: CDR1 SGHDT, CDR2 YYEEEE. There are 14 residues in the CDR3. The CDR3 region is CASSFRGGNSPLHF. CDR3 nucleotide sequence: TGTGCCAGCAGCTTTCGGGGAGGTAATTCACCCCTCCACTTT.

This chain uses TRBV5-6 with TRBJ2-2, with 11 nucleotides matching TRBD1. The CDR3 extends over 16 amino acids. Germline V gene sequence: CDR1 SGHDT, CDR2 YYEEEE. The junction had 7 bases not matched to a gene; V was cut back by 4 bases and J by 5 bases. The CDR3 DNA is TGTGCCAGCAGCCCGGCCGGGACAGGGGGAACCGGGGAGCTGTTTTTT. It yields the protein CASSPAGTGGTGELFF.